This T cell receptor (beta chain) comes out of a study of cytomegalovirus exposure and HLA in healthy donors. In the case of this clone: What it recognizes is unknown.

V gave up 6 bases and J gave up 4 bases, with 10 bases separating them. The germline V gene has CDR1 SNHLY and CDR2 FYNNEI. CDR3 size: 13 residues. PCR primers comprised 60 Vbeta and 13 Jbeta primers. Here immunoSEQ multiplex PCR was the method, and the copy in TCRdb shows in-frame clones only, minus some. The sample contains 130,000 to 150,000 clones, 80% of which appear only once. Whole-study findings and limits: In all likelihood, a cluster of highly shared sequence variants was a sequencing artifact. Reportedly, fewer N-insertions than the roughly 700-donor mean appeared in an Asian-associated ancestry cluster in a later analysis.

This sequence joins TRBV2 and TRBJ1-5, with D possibly being TRBD1 (5 bases). Material: PBMCs. This receptor was obtained from a middle-aged man in good health and CMV-seronegative. CDR3 in amino acids: CASSPGTNQPQHF. The CDR3 coding sequence is TGTGCCAGCAGCCCAGGGACTAATCAGCCCCAGCATTTT.